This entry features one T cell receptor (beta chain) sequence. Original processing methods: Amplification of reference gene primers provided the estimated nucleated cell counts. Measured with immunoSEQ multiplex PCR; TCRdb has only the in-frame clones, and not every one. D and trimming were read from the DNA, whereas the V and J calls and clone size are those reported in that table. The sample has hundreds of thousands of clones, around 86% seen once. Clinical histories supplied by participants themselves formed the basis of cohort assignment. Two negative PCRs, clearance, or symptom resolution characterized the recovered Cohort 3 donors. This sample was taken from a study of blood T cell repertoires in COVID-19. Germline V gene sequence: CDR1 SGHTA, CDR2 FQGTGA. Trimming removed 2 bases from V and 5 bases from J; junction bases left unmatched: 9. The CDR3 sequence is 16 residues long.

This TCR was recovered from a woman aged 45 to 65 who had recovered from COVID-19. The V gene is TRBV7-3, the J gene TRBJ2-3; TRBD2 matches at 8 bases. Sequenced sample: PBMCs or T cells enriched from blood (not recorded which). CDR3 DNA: TGTGCCAGCAGCTTAGAACACGGGGGGGCCCTAGATACGCAGTATTTT. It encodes CASSLEHGGALDTQYF.